These T cell receptor beta chains were read from a single sample in a study of cytomegalovirus exposure and HLA in healthy donors. Libraries were prepared by immunoSEQ multiplex PCR; TCRdb keeps only in-frame clonotypes and omits some of them. The sample records tens of thousands of clones, 55% to 75% being singletons. The sample comprised PBMCs. These receptors were taken from a woman between 50 and 59 years old in good health and CMV-seropositive. Both conserved end residues are part of each CDR3. The D gene is left open where the match is weak. Size is stated for part of the rows, as once, few or many counts, or as a class when the clone is expanded.

clone_size: .; v_call: TRBV4-1; j_call: TRBJ2-7; d_call: .; cdr3_aa: CASSHLDGAYEQYF; cdr3_nt: TGCGCCAGCAGCCATTTGGACGGGGCCTACGAGCAGTACTTC
clone_size: .; v_call: TRBV7-2; j_call: TRBJ1-2; d_call: TRBD1; cdr3_aa: CASSPGQGGDGYTF; cdr3_nt: TGTGCCAGCAGCCCTGGACAGGGGGGGGATGGCTACACCTTC
clone_size: .; v_call: TRBV5-1; j_call: TRBJ2-2; d_call: TRBD2; cdr3_aa: CASSLASGLTGELFF; cdr3_nt: TGCGCCAGCAGCTTGGCTAGCGGGTTGACCGGGGAGCTGTTTTTT
clone_size: .; v_call: TRBV7-9; j_call: TRBJ1-1; d_call: TRBD1; cdr3_aa: CASSLQGETEAFF; cdr3_nt: TGTGCCAGCAGCTTACAGGGGGAGACTGAAGCTTTCTTT
clone_size: .; v_call: TRBV28; j_call: TRBJ1-1; d_call: .; cdr3_aa: CASSFPWRNTEAFF; cdr3_nt: TGTGCCAGCAGTTTTCCTTGGAGGAACACTGAAGCTTTCTTT
clone_size: .; v_call: TRBV18; j_call: TRBJ2-1; d_call: .; cdr3_aa: CASSPRQGKTDEQFF; cdr3_nt: TGTGCCAGCTCACCCCGTCAGGGTAAAACGGATGAGCAGTTCTTC
clone_size: .; v_call: TRBV5-1; j_call: TRBJ1-1; d_call: .; cdr3_aa: CASSAVRGTEAFF; cdr3_nt: TGCGCCAGCAGCGCGGTCCGAGGCACTGAAGCTTTCTTT
clone_size: .; v_call: TRBV28; j_call: TRBJ2-7; d_call: TRBD2; cdr3_aa: CASSPVTSGTSYEQYF; cdr3_nt: TGTGCCAGCAGTCCTGTGACTAGCGGGACATCCTACGAGCAGTACTTC
clone_size: .; v_call: TRBV18; j_call: TRBJ2-7; d_call: TRBD2; cdr3_aa: CASSPRGGGSYEQYF; cdr3_nt: TGTGCCAGCTCACCACGGGGGGGTGGCTCCTACGAGCAGTACTTC
clone_size: .; v_call: TRBV28; j_call: TRBJ2-7; d_call: .; cdr3_aa: CASSGGASFAYEQYF; cdr3_nt: TGTGCCAGCAGTGGGGGGGCAAGTTTCGCCTACGAGCAGTACTTC
clone_size: few; v_call: TRBV19; j_call: TRBJ1-5; d_call: .; cdr3_aa: CASSSYWAGSNQPQHF; cdr3_nt: TGTGCCAGTAGCTCGTATTGGGCGGGGAGCAATCAGCCCCAGCATTTT
clone_size: .; v_call: TRBV6-1; j_call: TRBJ1-5; d_call: TRBD1; cdr3_aa: CASSEVGTGVSNQPQHF; cdr3_nt: TGTGCCAGCAGTGAGGTGGGGACAGGGGTGAGCAATCAGCCCCAGCATTTT
clone_size: few; v_call: TRBV29-1; j_call: TRBJ2-7; d_call: TRBD1; cdr3_aa: CSVDIGTGVPLDYEQYF; cdr3_nt: TGCAGCGTTGATATTGGGACAGGGGTTCCCCTCGATTACGAGCAGTACTTC
clone_size: .; v_call: TRBV6-5; j_call: TRBJ1-1; d_call: .; cdr3_aa: CASSRDTRNTEAFF; cdr3_nt: TGTGCCAGCAGCCGGGACACCCGGAACACTGAAGCTTTCTTT
clone_size: .; v_call: TRBV4-3; j_call: TRBJ2-5; d_call: .; cdr3_aa: CASSQDVGGETQYF; cdr3_nt: TGCGCCAGCAGCCAAGATGTCGGCGGGGAGACCCAGTACTTC
clone_size: few; v_call: TRBV2; j_call: TRBJ2-3; d_call: .; cdr3_aa: CASSDPVAWGPSSTDTQYF; cdr3_nt: TGTGCCAGCAGTGACCCCGTTGCATGGGGGCCTTCCTCCACAGATACGCAGTATTTT
clone_size: .; v_call: TRBV11-3; j_call: TRBJ2-7; d_call: .; cdr3_aa: CASSLEAAAVSEQYF; cdr3_nt: TGTGCCAGCAGCTTAGAGGCGGCGGCGGTCTCCGAGCAGTACTTC
clone_size: .; v_call: TRBV18; j_call: TRBJ1-6; d_call: .; cdr3_aa: CASSLDSYNSPLHF; cdr3_nt: TGTGCCAGCTCACTTGACAGCTATAATTCACCCCTCCACTTT
clone_size: few; v_call: TRBV10-2; j_call: TRBJ2-7; d_call: .; cdr3_aa: CASSRGEASSYEQYF; cdr3_nt: TGCGCCAGCAGCAGAGGTGAGGCCAGCTCCTACGAGCAGTACTTC
clone_size: .; v_call: TRBV28; j_call: TRBJ2-6; d_call: .; cdr3_aa: CASRRDFSGANVLTF; cdr3_nt: TGTGCCAGCCGGAGGGACTTTTCTGGGGCCAACGTCCTGACTTTC
clone_size: .; v_call: TRBV2; j_call: TRBJ1-5; d_call: .; cdr3_aa: CASSAPGDQPQHF; cdr3_nt: TGTGCCAGCAGTGCCCCGGGGGATCAGCCCCAGCATTTT
clone_size: few; v_call: TRBV6-4; j_call: TRBJ2-1; d_call: TRBD2; cdr3_aa: CASSEREGYNEQFF; cdr3_nt: TGTGCCAGCAGTGAGAGGGAGGGGTACAATGAGCAGTTCTTC
clone_size: once; v_call: TRBV9; j_call: TRBJ1-3; d_call: .; cdr3_aa: CASSVGGGTGNTIYF; cdr3_nt: TGTGCCAGCAGCGTAGGGGGGGGGACTGGAAACACCATATATTTT
clone_size: .; v_call: TRBV19; j_call: TRBJ1-2; d_call: .; cdr3_aa: CASSIQASYGYTF; cdr3_nt: TGTGCCAGTAGTATCCAGGCCTCATATGGCTACACCTTC
clone_size: .; v_call: TRBV11-2; j_call: TRBJ2-5; d_call: .; cdr3_aa: CASSSLRQVQETQYF; cdr3_nt: TGTGCCAGCAGCTCGCTCCGACAGGTTCAAGAGACCCAGTACTTC
clone_size: .; v_call: TRBV19; j_call: TRBJ1-1; d_call: .; cdr3_aa: CASSLDRFMNTEAFF; cdr3_nt: TGTGCCAGTAGTCTTGACAGGTTCATGAACACTGAAGCTTTCTTT
clone_size: .; v_call: TRBV5-1; j_call: TRBJ2-6; d_call: TRBD1; cdr3_aa: CASSSGTGPSGANVLTF; cdr3_nt: TGCGCCAGCAGCTCCGGGACAGGGCCCTCTGGGGCCAACGTCCTGACTTTC
clone_size: .; v_call: TRBV5-4; j_call: TRBJ2-4; d_call: TRBD1; cdr3_aa: CASSLGDSKNIQYF; cdr3_nt: TGTGCCAGCAGCTTGGGGGACAGCAAAAACATTCAGTACTTC
clone_size: .; v_call: TRBV19; j_call: TRBJ1-1; d_call: .; cdr3_aa: CASSSQGWSTEAFF; cdr3_nt: TGTGCCAGTAGTTCACAGGGCTGGAGCACTGAAGCTTTCTTT
clone_size: .; v_call: TRBV10-3; j_call: TRBJ2-7; d_call: .; cdr3_aa: CAISETGSSTYEQYF; cdr3_nt: TGTGCCATCAGTGAGACAGGGTCCTCCACCTACGAGCAGTACTTC
clone_size: once; v_call: TRBV5-1; j_call: TRBJ2-7; d_call: .; cdr3_aa: CASSLGGTPSYEQYF; cdr3_nt: TGCGCCAGCAGCTTGGGCGGGACCCCCTCCTACGAGCAGTACTTC
clone_size: .; v_call: TRBV7-6; j_call: TRBJ1-1; d_call: TRBD1; cdr3_aa: CASSRTGLLNTEAFF; cdr3_nt: TGTGCCAGCAGCAGGACAGGGCTCCTGAACACTGAAGCTTTCTTT
clone_size: .; v_call: TRBV5-4; j_call: TRBJ2-3; d_call: TRBD1; cdr3_aa: CASSSDRVTDTQYF; cdr3_nt: TGTGCCAGCAGCTCGGACAGGGTCACAGATACGCAGTATTTT
clone_size: .; v_call: TRBV5-4; j_call: TRBJ2-7; d_call: .; cdr3_aa: CASSQKGSLNYEQYF; cdr3_nt: TGTGCCAGCAGCCAGAAGGGGTCTCTCAACTACGAGCAGTACTTC
clone_size: .; v_call: TRBV6-5; j_call: TRBJ2-5; d_call: .; cdr3_aa: CASISRTEETQYF; cdr3_nt: TGTGCCAGCATTAGTAGGACAGAAGAGACCCAGTACTTC
clone_size: once; v_call: TRBV5-1; j_call: TRBJ2-7; d_call: .; cdr3_aa: CASSPEPASSYEQYF; cdr3_nt: TGCGCCAGCAGCCCCGAGCCAGCGTCCTCCTACGAGCAGTACTTC
clone_size: .; v_call: TRBV30; j_call: TRBJ1-3; d_call: .; cdr3_aa: CAWSKGQISTGNTIYF; cdr3_nt: TGTGCCTGGAGTAAAGGACAGATTTCTACTGGAAACACCATATATTTT
clone_size: .; v_call: TRBV2; j_call: TRBJ1-1; d_call: TRBD1; cdr3_aa: CASMLRGRGTEAFF; cdr3_nt: TGTGCCAGCATGTTAAGGGGGCGAGGGACTGAAGCTTTCTTT
clone_size: .; v_call: TRBV7-2; j_call: TRBJ2-3; d_call: TRBD2; cdr3_aa: CASSLASGRRRTDTQYF; cdr3_nt: TGTGCCAGCAGCTTAGCTAGCGGGAGGAGACGCACAGATACGCAGTATTTT
clone_size: .; v_call: TRBV27; j_call: TRBJ2-7; d_call: .; cdr3_aa: CASSLYGGPYEQYF; cdr3_nt: TGTGCCAGCAGTTTATATGGAGGCCCCTACGAGCAGTACTTC
clone_size: .; v_call: TRBV29-1; j_call: TRBJ1-2; d_call: TRBD1; cdr3_aa: CSVLGGTGDHMGYTF; cdr3_nt: TGCAGCGTTCTAGGCGGGACAGGGGATCATATGGGCTACACCTTC
clone_size: few; v_call: TRBV9; j_call: TRBJ1-5; d_call: TRBD1; cdr3_aa: CASSPLDRDGQPQHF; cdr3_nt: TGTGCCAGCAGCCCACTGGACAGGGACGGTCAGCCCCAGCATTTT
clone_size: .; v_call: TRBV5-1; j_call: TRBJ2-1; d_call: .; cdr3_aa: CASSLSLFEQFF; cdr3_nt: TGCGCCAGCAGCTTGTCCCTATTTGAGCAGTTCTTC
clone_size: .; v_call: TRBV5-5; j_call: TRBJ2-3; d_call: .; cdr3_aa: CASSLIQAIGNTDTQYF; cdr3_nt: TGTGCCAGCAGCTTGATCCAGGCAATAGGCAACACAGATACGCAGTATTTT